A single sample is the source of the 10 T cell receptor beta chains below, sequenced in a study of blood T cells in healthy people across ages (dated by TCRdb to the mid-2010s). The protocol used for the library was 5' RACE. Sequencing was carried out with an Illumina HiSeq 2500. A second PCR of about 6 to 12 cycles was run with a J-beta primer mix and a sample-barcoded 5' primer. Using fastp trimming at Q25 and MiXCR clonotype assembly, TCRdb reanalyzed the public sequencing data and kept in-frame beta chains. Rows with a matching CDR3 protein are joined into one entry that keeps the most common DNA and genes. For this sample there are 1.5 million to 2 million distinct CDR3 sequences; less than 50% appear just once. The ten biggest clones cover approximately 2% of the sample. Sequenced material: blood. The receptor source for this set is a middle-aged woman in good health.

The chain links TRBV7-9 to TRBJ1-2; possible D gene TRBD1, 5 bases. Looked up from germline, CDR1 is SEHNR and CDR2 is FQNEAQ (reference sequence). The CDR3 has 13 amino acids. The V end lost 5 bases, the J end lost 8 bases, and 15 bases lay between the germline ends. The CDR3: CASSPGTAWGYTF. The CDR3 DNA reads as TGTGCCAGCAGCCCGGGGACCGCGTGGGGCTACACCTTC.

The rearrangement joins TRBV18 to TRBJ2-5; no clear D gene. CDR3 length equals 15 residues. The V gene lost 2 bases and the J gene lost 5 bases, with 15 bases spanning the gap. Looked up from germline, CDR1 is KGHSH and CDR2 is LQKENI. The CDR3 region is CASSPSGPTKETQYF. The DNA of the CDR3 is TGTGCCAGCTCACCATCTGGCCCTACGAAGGAGACCCAGTACTTC.

This rearrangement joins TRBV20-1 to TRBJ1-5, with a weak D call TRBD1 (6 bases). The V end was cut by 6 bases, the J end by 5 bases, with 14 bases between. Looked up from germline, CDR1 is DFQATT and CDR2 is SNEGSKA (reference sequence). The CDR3 totals 13 residues. The DNA for the CDR3 is TGCAGTGCGCAGAGGGGGTTCGATCAGCCCCAGCATTTT. This translates into CSAQRGFDQPQHF.

Written as DNA, the CDR3 is TGCAGCGTTGAGTTTGTTAAGACCCAGTACTTC. Translated: CSVEFVKTQYF. The chain links TRBV29-1 to TRBJ2-5, with unresolved D. The germline V and J ends were trimmed by 3 bases and 6 bases, with 8 bases remaining between them. The CDR3 runs to 11 residues. CDR1 is SQVTM and CDR2 is ANQGSEA in the germline V gene.

The V and J genes are TRBV6-6 and TRBJ1-5; D is unclear. From germline, CDR1 is MNHNY and CDR2 SVGAGI (reference sequence). Trimming took off 5 bases at V and 5 bases at J, with 10 bases between the two ends. CDR3 length: 13 residues. In DNA, the CDR3 is TGTGCCAGCAGTCCCCTCCCATATCAGCCCCAGCATTTT. Translated, it gives CASSPLPYQPQHF.

To note about this clonotype: One junction end does not reproduce the germline sequence, and a read error may be involved. The gene calls are TRBV6-5 and TRBJ2-3; D could derive from TRBD1 or TRBD2 (5 bases each). The CDR3 covers 17 residues. CDR1 MNHEY and CDR2 SVGAGI come from the germline V gene. The CDR3 protein is CASSHSGSVGGTDTQYF. Here the CDR3 DNA reads TGTGCCAGCAGTCACTCCGGTAGCGTGGGGGGCACAGATACGCAGTATTTT.

In its sample, this clonotype was seen many times. This chain joins TRBV7-2 and TRBJ2-7; D might be TRBD1 (5 bases). There are 13 residues in the CDR3. Germline CDR1 SGHTA, CDR2 FQGNSA. The V gene lost 1 base and the J gene lost 2 bases, with 6 bases spanning the gap. CDR3 nucleotide sequence: TGTGCCAGCAGCTTAGGCAGGGCCTACGAGCAGTACTTC. It is translated as CASSLGRAYEQYF.

J is TRBJ2-5 and V is TRBV27; D remains unclear. The J call may be wrong; the DNA end is better matched by TRBJ2-7. Germline V gene sequence: CDR1 MNHEY, CDR2 SMNVEV (reference sequence). CDR3 length: 15 amino acids. CDR3 bases: TGTGCCAGCAGTTCCTTGGACCAGTGGGCCGGCGAGCAGTACTTC. Translation gives CASSSLDQWAGEQYF.

The V and J genes are TRBV6-1 and TRBJ2-7; D gene unclear. The CDR3 totals 15 residues. V shed 5 bases and J shed 2 bases, with 16 bases lying between them. The germline gives CDR1 MNHNS, CDR2 SASEGT. The CDR3 DNA sequence: TGTGCCAGCAGTAAAACCCAGACGGGTACCTACGAGCAGTACTTC. It codes for CASSKTQTGTYEQYF.

The rearrangement links TRBV29-1 to TRBJ1-1; D call uncertain. The CDR3 is 13 amino acids. Trimming shortened V by 5 bases and J by 6 bases, and 16 bases separated the two germline ends. Germline V gene sequence: CDR1 SQVTM, CDR2 ANQGSEA. The DNA for the CDR3 is TGCAGCGTTCACGGTCCGGGCAACGCTGAAGCTTTCTTT. Translated: CSVHGPGNAEAFF. The entire variable domain, with the rest obtained from reference TRBV29-1 and TRBJ1-1, is as follows: SAVISQKPSRDICQRGTSLTIQCQVDSQVTMMFWYRQQPGQSLTLIATANQGSEATYESGFVIDKFPISRPNLTFSTLTVSNMSPEDSSIYLCSVHGPGNAEAFFGQGTRLTVV.